These T cell receptor beta chains were read from a single sample in a study of cytomegalovirus exposure and HLA in healthy donors. The method was immunoSEQ multiplex PCR; TCRdb's version includes in-frame clones alone and lacks a portion of them. Here the sample spans under 150,000 clones, more than 70% being singletons. Sequencing input: PBMCs. The receptors stem from a male donor in good health and CMV-seronegative. Both conserved end residues are part of each CDR3. D genes are given only for firm matches. Clone size is given for some rows only: seen once, a few or many times, or a class if the clone is expanded.

j_call d_call clone_size cdr3_length v_call cdr3_aa cdr3_nt
TRBJ1-2 TRBD1 - 17 TRBV9 CASSVHPNRGGADGYTF TGTGCCAGCAGCGTACACCCCAACAGAGGGGGCGCGGATGGCTACACCTTC
TRBJ2-3 - - 15 TRBV6-5 CASSYKGLPTDTQYF TGTGCCAGCAGTTACAAGGGGCTTCCCACAGATACGCAGTATTTT
TRBJ1-1 - - 13 TRBV29-1 CSAGQGQNTEAFF TGCAGCGCCGGGCAGGGACAGAACACTGAAGCTTTCTTT
TRBJ2-7 TRBD2 - 16 TRBV11-2 CASSPNGGASSYEQYF TGTGCCAGCAGCCCTAACGGGGGGGCCAGCTCCTACGAGCAGTACTTC
TRBJ1-3 - once 15 TRBV5-5 CASSPARGNGNTIYF TGTGCCAGCAGCCCGGCCCGGGGGAACGGAAACACCATATATTTT
TRBJ2-7 TRBD1 - 15 TRBV9 CASSEGTGSFREQYF TGTGCCAGCAGCGAAGGGACAGGGTCATTCCGCGAGCAGTACTTC
TRBJ2-2 TRBD2 few 15 TRBV4-1 CASTQGLAGSGELFF TGCGCCAGCACCCAAGGGCTAGCGGGGTCCGGGGAGCTGTTTTTT
TRBJ2-6 TRBD2 - 17 TRBV10-2 CASSEAGGAAGANVLTF TGCGCCAGCAGTGAAGCGGGAGGGGCGGCCGGGGCCAACGTCCTGACTTTC
TRBJ2-1 TRBD2 - 15 TRBV7-9 CASSFGGGAYNEQFF TGTGCCAGCAGCTTCGGCGGGGGGGCCTACAATGAGCAGTTCTTC
TRBJ1-1 - few 13 TRBV19 CASSRRGNTEAFF TGTGCCAGTAGTCGACGGGGGAACACTGAAGCTTTCTTT
TRBJ2-5 TRBD2 - 14 TRBV19 CASSISGRDGTQYF TGTGCCAGTAGTATAAGTGGGAGGGATGGAACCCAGTACTTC
TRBJ1-4 - - 15 TRBV7-9 CASSPPGLSGEKLFF TGTGCCAGCAGCCCACCCGGTCTCTCGGGTGAAAAACTGTTTTTT
TRBJ2-6 - - 14 TRBV2 CASSGQAGANVLTF TGTGCCAGCAGTGGGCAGGCTGGGGCCAACGTCCTGACTTTC
TRBJ2-1 TRBD1 once 14 TRBV10-3 CAISESDRGNEQFF TGTGCCATCAGTGAGTCGGACAGGGGAAATGAGCAGTTCTTC
TRBJ1-3 - - 14 TRBV9 CASSPSSSGNTIYF TGTGCCAGCAGCCCCAGTTCCTCTGGAAACACCATATATTTT
TRBJ1-1 TRBD1 few 17 TRBV10-1 CASSPGGTGIMNTEAFF TGCGCCAGCAGCCCGGGCGGGACAGGGATTATGAACACTGAAGCTTTCTTT
TRBJ2-7 - few 14 TRBV6-1 CASRPRQGGHEQYF TGTGCCAGCAGACCCAGACAGGGAGGCCACGAGCAGTACTTC
TRBJ1-4 TRBD1 - 15 TRBV9 CASSARQGVNEKLFF TGTGCCAGCAGCGCCCGACAGGGAGTTAATGAAAAACTGTTTTTT
TRBJ2-7 TRBD2 - 14 TRBV19 CASSGTSGSYEQYF TGTGCCAGTAGCGGGACTAGCGGTTCCTACGAGCAGTACTTC
TRBJ2-5 TRBD2 - 16 TRBV25-1 CASDYSSGGPSKTQYF TGTGCCAGCGATTATAGTAGCGGGGGGCCCTCAAAGACCCAGTACTTC
TRBJ2-5 - - 12 TRBV5-1 CASSPTDREQYF TGCGCCAGCAGCCCCACCGACCGGGAGCAGTACTTC
TRBJ2-7 TRBD1 - 14 TRBV5-6 CASLHRDRGYEQYF TGTGCCAGCTTACACCGGGACAGGGGCTACGAGCAGTACTTC
TRBJ1-4 - - 14 TRBV7-9 CASSRTSEGEKLFF TGTGCCAGCAGCAGGACGTCGGAGGGTGAAAAACTGTTTTTT
TRBJ2-1 TRBD2 - 15 TRBV7-9 CASSRRGGLSDEQFF TGTGCCAGCAGCCGACGGGGGGGCCTTAGCGATGAGCAGTTCTTC
TRBJ1-3 TRBD1 - 16 TRBV18 CASSPQRQGPGNTIYF TGTGCCAGCTCACCACAGAGACAGGGTCCTGGAAACACCATATATTTT
TRBJ2-5 TRBD2 - 14 TRBV4-1 CASSRGGDQETQYF TGCGCCAGCAGCCGGGGGGGGGACCAAGAGACCCAGTACTTC
TRBJ2-3 - - 15 TRBV6-6 CASSHRDTPTDTQYF TGTGCCAGCAGTCACCGGGACACTCCAACAGATACGCAGTATTTT
TRBJ2-6 TRBD1 - 15 TRBV10-3 CAISGQGTGANVLTF TGTGCCATCAGCGGACAGGGTACTGGGGCCAACGTCCTGACTTTC
TRBJ2-7 - - 13 TRBV7-2 CASSLVAGREQYF TGTGCCAGCAGCTTAGTGGCGGGCCGGGAGCAGTACTTC
TRBJ2-2 TRBD1 - 17 TRBV18 CASSPMGQGRNTGELFF TGTGCCAGCTCACCAATGGGACAGGGAAGGAACACCGGGGAGCTGTTTTTT
TRBJ1-2 - - 15 TRBV5-1 CASSLDVAGSDGYTF TGCGCCAGCAGCTTGGATGTTGCGGGAAGTGATGGCTACACCTTC
TRBJ2-1 TRBD2 - 18 TRBV19 CASSIGSGGTLTYNEQFF TGTGCCAGTAGTATTGGTAGCGGGGGGACACTAACCTACAATGAGCAGTTCTTC
TRBJ2-7 - - 15 TRBV6-6 CASSNTGGVSYEQYF TGTGCCAGCAGTAATACAGGGGGGGTTTCGTACGAGCAGTACTTC
TRBJ2-2 TRBD2 - 16 TRBV13 CASNTGTSANTGELFF TGTGCCAGCAACACCGGGACTAGCGCGAACACCGGGGAGCTGTTTTTT
TRBJ2-1 - - 15 TRBV5-6 CASSPLSRLTSEQFF TGTGCCAGCAGCCCGTTATCCAGGCTCACCAGTGAGCAGTTCTTC
TRBJ1-5 - few 15 TRBV4-3 CASSQDPAGDQPQHF TGCGCCAGCAGCCAAGACCCCGCGGGCGATCAGCCCCAGCATTTT
TRBJ2-3 TRBD1 - 15 TRBV27 CASSFDRGRTDTQYF TGTGCCAGCAGTTTCGACAGGGGGCGGACAGATACGCAGTATTTT
TRBJ2-7 - - 14 TRBV11-3 CASSSVAAPGEQYF TGTGCCAGCAGCTCGGTAGCGGCCCCTGGGGAGCAGTACTTC
TRBJ2-3 TRBD2 - 17 TRBV5-1 CASSLTTSGGVTDTQYF TGCGCCAGCAGCTTGACGACTAGCGGGGGGGTCACAGATACGCAGTATTTT
TRBJ2-2 TRBD2 - 15 TRBV7-3 CASSLAGGDTGELFF TGTGCCAGCAGCCTAGCGGGGGGAGACACCGGGGAGCTGTTTTTT
TRBJ2-7 TRBD1 once 15 TRBV5-6 CASSDGTGRPYEQYF TGTGCCAGCAGCGACGGGACAGGGAGACCCTACGAGCAGTACTTC
TRBJ2-5 - - 15 TRBV7-9 CASVGGGSLQETQYF TGTGCCAGTGTCGGAGGGGGCTCCCTCCAAGAGACCCAGTACTTC
TRBJ2-7 TRBD2 - 16 TRBV27 CASSLPGVAGIHEQYF TGTGCCAGCAGTTTACCCGGCGTAGCGGGGATCCACGAGCAGTACTTC
TRBJ2-4 - few 15 TRBV6-1 CASSEVSETKNIQYF TGTGCCAGCAGTGAAGTTAGCGAGACCAAAAACATTCAGTACTTC
TRBJ1-5 TRBD1 - 14 TRBV18 CASSPGQSNQPQHF TGTGCCAGCTCACCGGGACAGTCAAATCAGCCCCAGCATTTT
TRBJ1-3 - - 16 TRBV18 CASSPLDPLARNTIYF TGTGCCAGCTCACCACTTGATCCATTGGCTCGAAACACCATATATTTT
TRBJ2-1 - few 14 TRBV14 CASSQGSTYNEQFF TGTGCCAGCAGCCAAGGGTCCACATACAATGAGCAGTTCTTC
TRBJ2-7 - - 15 TRBV14 CASSPMGTPSYEQYF TGTGCCAGCAGCCCTATGGGGACACCTTCCTACGAGCAGTACTTC
TRBJ1-2 - - 12 TRBV19 CASSPRERGYTF TGTGCCAGTAGCCCCCGGGAGCGGGGCTACACCTTC
TRBJ1-6 - - 13 TRBV18 CASSPAGDSPLHF TGTGCCAGCTCACCGGCCGGGGATTCACCCCTCCACTTT
TRBJ1-5 - - 13 TRBV7-2 CASSYGLNQPQHF TGTGCCAGCAGCTACGGACTCAATCAGCCCCAGCATTTT
TRBJ1-3 - - 16 TRBV21-1 CASSKVEEGAGNTIYF TGTGCCAGCAGCAAAGTGGAGGAGGGGGCGGGAAACACCATATATTTT
TRBJ1-5 - - 17 TRBV4-2 CASSQDRGGSRGQPQHF TGTGCCAGCAGCCAAGATCGGGGGGGCTCTAGAGGACAGCCCCAGCATTTT
TRBJ1-2 - - 14 TRBV7-8 CASSLESTSYGYTF TGTGCCAGCAGCTTAGAGAGCACGAGCTATGGCTACACCTTC
TRBJ1-2 TRBD1 - 16 TRBV4-1 CASSQAVGGQGYGYTF TGCGCCAGCAGCCAAGCTGTAGGTGGACAGGGCTATGGCTACACCTTC
TRBJ1-1 TRBD1 - 14 TRBV6-6 CASSFRDRNTEAFF TGTGCCAGCAGTTTCCGGGACAGGAACACTGAAGCTTTCTTT
TRBJ2-1 TRBD2 - 16 TRBV11-2 CASSGRTSGGSNEQFF TGTGCCAGCAGCGGGAGGACTAGCGGGGGGAGCAATGAGCAGTTCTTC
TRBJ1-6 - - 15 TRBV11-2 CATQEGNSAHSPLHF TGTGCCACCCAGGAGGGGAATTCCGCGCATTCACCCCTCCACTTT
TRBJ1-4 TRBD1 - 15 TRBV18 CASSPPGQGVEKLFF TGTGCCAGCTCACCACCGGGACAGGGTGTAGAAAAACTGTTTTTT
TRBJ1-3 - - 16 TRBV14 CASSQRQRSAGNTIYF TGTGCCAGCAGCCAACGACAGAGGTCGGCTGGAAACACCATATATTTT